This entry is about one T cell receptor beta chain. The sample belongs to a study of OX40 agonist ivuxolimab in advanced cancers. Study at large: Dose-escalation patients suffered from hepatocellular carcinoma, melanoma, renal cell or head and neck cancer. Three patients showed partial responses: one hepatocellular carcinoma and two cutaneous melanoma cases.

The length of the CDR3 is 18 residues. The germline CDR1 and CDR2 sequences are SGHDT and YYEEEE. Trimming removed 0 bases from V and 6 bases from J; junction bases left unmatched: 15. Measured with immunoSEQ multiplex PCR; TCRdb has only the in-frame clones, and not every one. The repertoire holds about 36,000 clones, with about 87% as singletons. The material was CD4+ or CD8+ T cells sorted from blood, obtained in a trial of the OX40 agonist ivuxolimab. The chain recombines TRBV5-6 with TRBJ1-5; 7 bases are a match to TRBD1. The TCR sequence derives from an adult with an advanced solid tumor such as melanoma, head and neck, liver or kidney cancer. The CDR3 is CASSLVARGPPLAQPQHF. For the CDR3, the DNA is TGTGCCAGCAGCTTGGTAGCGAGGGGGCCGCCGCTGGCTCAGCCCCAGCATTTT.